The 26 T cell receptor beta chains presented below share a single source sample, sequenced in a study of metastatic and nonmetastatic thyroid tumors. TCRdb re-called clones via MiXCR from the PCR reads. The sample has under 20,000 clones; approximately 20% are singletons. No treatment of any kind had been given to any patient before thyroid surgery. The sample comprised tumor tissue. Receptor source: a female donor with papillary thyroid cancer or a benign thyroid nodule (not recorded which). Some clones in this sample may be carry-over from other donors' samples.

The sample holds many counts of this clone. The sample holds other DNA sequences that translate to the same CDR3. V is TRBV18 and J is TRBJ1-1; 9 nucleotides match TRBD1. The V segment lost 4 bases and the J segment 1 base; nucleotides outside the gene matches: 1. This CDR3 region has 14 residues. Germline loops: CDR1 KGHSH, CDR2 LQKENI. In DNA form, the CDR3 reads TGTGCCAGCTCACGACAGGGGGAGAACACTGAAGCTTTCTTT. Its protein product is CASSRQGENTEAFF.

Of note for this clone: Compared with germline, one end of the junction differs, possibly owing to a read error. CDR3 residues: CSSSQEQTGTNVLTF. The CDR3 DNA reads TGTTCCAGCAGCCAAGAACAGACTGGGACCAACGTCCTGACTTTC. The V gene is TRBV4-2, the J gene TRBJ2-6; D call uncertain. Germline V gene data show CDR1 as LGHNA and CDR2 as YNFKEQ. The CDR3 sequence is 15 residues long.

This clone was counted many times. The chain has TRBV28 and TRBJ2-3; D call uncertain. V lost 7 bases to trimming and J lost 0 bases, with 8 bases between them. The CDR3 spans 13 residues. Germline CDR1 and CDR2: MDHEN and SYDVKM. This CDR3 reads CASTLASTDTQYF. As DNA, the CDR3 is TGTGCCAGCACCCTCGCGAGCACAGATACGCAGTATTTT.

There are a few counts of this clone. DNA of the CDR3: TGTGCCAGCATCCGCGGGTTTAATGAGCAGTTCTTC. It translates to CASIRGFNEQFF. J is TRBJ2-1 and V is TRBV27, with a possible D match to TRBD2 (5 bases). The CDR3 is made up of 12 amino acids. Trimming stripped 7 bases from V and 7 bases from J, with 11 bases between. Germline CDR1 MNHEY, CDR2 SMNVEV (reference sequence).

This clone was observed many times. This chain joins TRBV7-9 and TRBJ2-3; unclear D gene. V lost 5 bases, J lost 5 bases, and 17 bases lay in between. CDR3 size: 15 residues. From germline, CDR1 is SEHNR and CDR2 FQNEAQ (reference sequence). The CDR3 loop is CASSPVTARRDTQYF. As DNA, the CDR3 is TGTGCCAGCAGCCCCGTAACCGCTCGCCGAGATACGCAGTATTTT.

The J gene is TRBJ2-7, the V gene TRBV20-1, with 13 bases identical to TRBD2. The CDR3 is 13 amino acids. The germline V gene encodes CDR1 DFQATT and CDR2 SNEGSKA (reference sequence). The V segment lost 4 bases and the J segment 9 bases; nucleotides outside the gene matches: 6. CDR3 sequence reads: CSAMGLAGNGQYF. The CDR3 nucleotides read TGCAGTGCTATGGGACTAGCGGGAAACGGGCAGTACTTC.

For the CDR3, the DNA is TGCGCCAGCAGTGAGAATGGGGCACAAGTGTTTGCAGATACGCAGTATTTT. Its protein product is CASSENGAQVFADTQYF. The rearrangement joins TRBV10-1 to TRBJ2-3; tentatively, D is TRBD1 (5 bases). This CDR3 comprises 17 residues. Germline V gene data show CDR1 as WNHNN and CDR2 as SYGVQD (reference sequence). Deletions cut 2 bases from V and 4 bases from J, with 19 bases between.

There are a few counts of this clone. The chain employs TRBV18 and TRBJ2-3; 9 nucleotides line up with TRBD2. The CDR3 has 17 amino acids. The germline V gene encodes CDR1 KGHSH and CDR2 LQKENI. After removal of 3 bases from V and 0 bases from J, the junction contained 7 bases not matched to a gene. In nucleotides, the CDR3 is TGTGCCAGCTCACCCTCAATAGCGGGAGCGAGCACAGATACGCAGTATTTT. The encoded protein is CASSPSIAGASTDTQYF.

At least ten counts were recorded for this clone. The chain links TRBV10-3 to TRBJ1-2, with 7 nucleotides matching TRBD1. After removal of 0 bases from V and 5 bases from J, the junction contained 12 bases not matched to a gene. The CDR3 loop spans 17 amino acids. Germline V gene sequence: CDR1 ENHRY, CDR2 SYGVKD. The CDR3 DNA reads as TGTGCCATCAGTGAGTCAGGGACAGCGAAGGCGTCATATGGCTACACCTTC. Its translation is CAISESGTAKASYGYTF.

V is TRBV28 and J is TRBJ2-7; 11 nucleotides align to TRBD1. The CDR3 sequence is 14 residues long. The V gene's germline CDR1 is MDHEN and CDR2 SYDVKM. Trimming at V came to 5 bases and at J to 5 bases, leaving 5 bases not matched to a gene. The CDR3 spells CASSPGQGVDEQYF. The CDR3 DNA reads as TGTGCCAGCAGTCCGGGACAGGGGGTGGACGAGCAGTACTTC.

This chain uses TRBV5-1 with TRBJ2-7; D is possibly TRBD1 (6 bases). Germline V gives CDR1 SGHRS, CDR2 YFSETQ. CDR3 length: 13 residues. Trimming cost V 4 bases and J 1 base, with 9 bases left between them. The CDR3 DNA follows: TGCGCCAGCAGCCGGGACACTTCCTACGAGCAGTACTTC. Its translation: CASSRDTSYEQYF.

This clone has ten or more counts. The chain uses TRBV19 and TRBJ1-2; D is unclear. Trimming removed 6 bases from V and 7 bases from J, with 9 bases in between. The CDR3 has 11 residues. CDR1 is LNHDA, CDR2 SQIVND, per germline (reference sequence). The CDR3 DNA sequence: TGTGCCAGTAGAACCCCGGGTGGCTACACCTTC. This codes for CASRTPGGYTF.

This clone turned up a few times. The V call is TRBV19, the J call TRBJ1-1; tentatively, D is TRBD1 (5 bases). This CDR3 has 13 amino acids. The V end lost 7 bases, the J end lost 3 bases, and 12 bases lay between the germline ends. Germline V gene sequence: CDR1 LNHDA, CDR2 SQIVND (reference sequence). The CDR3 DNA reads TGTGCCAGTATTCATGAGGGGTACACTGAAGCTTTCTTT. This sequence encodes CASIHEGYTEAFF.

In this sample, this clone turned up many times. This rearrangement joins TRBV13 to TRBJ2-4; D uncertain. Germline values: CDR1 PRHDT, CDR2 FYEKMQ (reference sequence). V lost 5 bases and J lost 0, with 11 bases in between. CDR3 length: 15 residues. The CDR3 DNA reads TGTGCCAGCAGCCAGAGGCTGATAGCCAAAAACATTCAGTACTTC. Translated: CASSQRLIAKNIQYF.

CDR3 coding DNA: TGCAGTGCCACTCCTAACTCGAACACCGGGGAGCTGTTTTTT. This translates into CSATPNSNTGELFF. The chain links TRBV20-1 to TRBJ2-2; no firm D call. Trimming removed 6 bases at V and 0 bases at J, with 11 bases between. Germline CDR1 reads DFQATT; CDR2 reads SNEGSKA (reference sequence). This CDR3 has 14 residues.

This clone was seen a few times. The chain has TRBV19 and TRBJ1-3; weak D call: TRBD1 (6 bases). Trimming removed 4 bases from V and 3 bases from J, with 10 bases in between. CDR3 length: 14 residues. CDR1 is LNHDA and CDR2 is SQIVND in the germline V gene (reference sequence). This chain's CDR3 is CASSTGTNGNTIYF. The CDR3, as DNA: TGTGCCAGTAGTACCGGGACAAATGGAAACACCATATATTTT.

This clone was observed a few times. The chain recombines TRBV6-1 with TRBJ2-7, with D possibly being TRBD1 or TRBD2 (5 bases each). The V end lost 6 bases, the J end lost 6 bases, and 18 bases lay between the germline ends. The CDR3 extends over 14 amino acids. The germline V gene encodes CDR1 MNHNS and CDR2 SASEGT. CDR3 amino acids: CASSTEGRRAEQYF. For the CDR3, the DNA is TGTGCCAGCAGCACAGAGGGGAGAAGGGCCGAGCAGTACTTC.

The sample holds many counts of this clone. V gene TRBV5-1 combines with J gene TRBJ2-7; D gene uncertain. The CDR3 runs 14 residues. Germline V gives CDR1 SGHRS, CDR2 YFSETQ. Trimming took off 0 bases at V and 1 base at J, with 8 bases between the two ends. The CDR3 nucleotides are TGCGCCAGCAGCTTGGAGGGCACGTCCTACGAGCAGTACTTC. This translates into CASSLEGTSYEQYF.

This clone has at least ten counts. V gene TRBV2 combines with J gene TRBJ1-4, with D possibly TRBD1 on 5 matching bases. V lost 6 bases and J lost 5, with 13 bases in between. Germline CDR1 and CDR2: SNHLY and FYNNEI. CDR3 length: 14 residues. For the CDR3, the DNA is TGTGCCAGCAGGGAGGGGATACAAAATGAAAAACTGTTTTTT. Amino acids: CASREGIQNEKLFF.

This clone was observed a few times. The chain combines TRBV11-2 with TRBJ2-1, with 7 bases fitting TRBD2. This CDR3 has 18 residues. Germline V gives CDR1 SGHAT, CDR2 FQNNGV. Losses at the gene ends were 2 bases for V and 3 bases for J; bases not matched to a gene: 13. The CDR3 protein is CASSLNVAGPGYYNEQFF. As DNA, the CDR3 is TGTGCCAGCAGCTTAAATGTAGCGGGCCCAGGGTACTACAATGAGCAGTTCTTC.

This clone was recorded many times. A much larger clone is a single base away; this may be a read error. The CDR3 nucleotides are TGCGCCAGCAGTTACATAAATACAGAGACCCAGTACTTC. This gives the protein CASSYINTETQYF. J is TRBJ2-5 and V is TRBV6-6; D unresolved. Germline CDR1 reads MNHNY; CDR2 reads SVGAGI (reference sequence). There are 13 residues in the CDR3.

The table lists this clone with many counts. V and J are TRBV7-2 and TRBJ2-1, with TRBD2 matching 7 bases. In germline, CDR1 is SGHTA, CDR2 FQGNSA. V shed 2 bases and J 1 base; nucleotides not matched to a gene: 2. This CDR3 has 15 residues. DNA for the CDR3: TGTGCCAGCAGCTTATTTAGCGGGTCCTACAATGAGCAGTTCTTC. It encodes CASSLFSGSYNEQFF. The full variable domain, completed using reference TRBV7-2 and TRBJ2-1, is GAGVSQSPSNKVTEKGKDVELRCDPISGHTALYWYRQSLGQGLEFLIYFQGNSAPDKSGLPSDRFSAERTGGSVSTLTIQRTQQEDSAVYLCASSLFSGSYNEQFFGPGTRLTVL.

This clone is categorized as medium-sized. The chain uses TRBV11-2 and TRBJ2-3; D possibly corresponds to TRBD2 (6 bases). Germline CDR1 SGHAT, CDR2 FQNNGV. V gave up 2 bases and J gave up 5 bases, with 14 bases separating them. This CDR3 region has 15 residues. CDR3 DNA sequence: TGTGCCAGCAGCTTATACCGGGAGATCGAAGATACGCAGTATTTT. Its protein is CASSLYREIEDTQYF.

The chain is built from TRBV11-2 and TRBJ1-2; 8 bases map to TRBD1. V shed 8 bases, J shed 6 bases, and the junction held 14 bases outside the gene matches. Germline loops: CDR1 SGHAT, CDR2 FQNNGV. The CDR3 extends over 15 amino acids. The CDR3: CASLRSGGTGDGYTF. Here the CDR3 DNA reads TGTGCCAGCCTCAGATCCGGAGGGACAGGTGATGGCTACACCTTC.

Comments on this clone: In this CDR3 the conserved last residue, phenylalanine or tryptophan, is missing, so a read error is likely. The chain combines TRBV6-5 with TRBJ2-1; 7 bases line up with TRBD2. CDR3 size: 17 residues. Per the germline V gene, CDR1 is MNHEY and CDR2 is SVGAGI. V trimming: 2 bases; J trimming: 7 bases; junction bases outside the gene matches: 14. CDR3 protein: CASSYGQGGRLRNEQFL. CDR3 nucleotide sequence: TGTGCCAGCAGTTACGGTCAGGGCGGGAGATTGAGAAATGAGCAGTTCCTC.

Sample share makes this clone medium-sized (0.01 to 0.1%). The chain links TRBV4-2 to TRBJ2-3; possibly TRBD2 for D (6 bases). Germline V lookup: CDR1 LGHNA, CDR2 YNFKEQ. The CDR3 has 17 residues. V was pared by 4 bases and J by 1 base, with 18 bases between. CDR3 sequence reads: CASSRLRPGGGTDTQYF. The CDR3, as DNA: TGTGCCAGCAGCCGACTCCGGCCGGGCGGGGGCACAGATACGCAGTATTTT.